A single sample gave rise to the 31 T cell receptor beta chains below, sequenced in a study of shared T cell receptors in the human thymus. Sequenced by immunoSEQ multiplex PCR; TCRdb stores in-frame clones only, minus some. Among 630,000 or so clones, about 89% were seen once, and the ten largest hold more than 0.009%. The sample also formed part of further work on human thymus T cells.

The sequenced sample was thymocytes. The receptors here all came from a boy less than two years old with a congenital heart defect.

This chain joins TRBV15 and TRBJ2-5; 9 nucleotides match TRBD1. With 0 bases clipped from V and 4 bases from J, the junction kept 6 bases outside the gene matches. The CDR3 is 16 amino acids. Looked up from germline, CDR1 is LNHNV and CDR2 is YYDKDF (reference sequence). The CDR3 loop reads CATSRDHRGRRETQYF. DNA of the CDR3: TGTGCCACCAGCAGAGATCACAGGGGGCGACGAGAGACCCAGTACTTC.

This chain connects TRBV4-1 to TRBJ2-7; TRBD2 aligns across 9 bases. V trimming: 4 bases; J trimming: 6 bases; junction bases outside the gene matches: 22. Germline V lookup: CDR1 MGHRA, CDR2 YSYEKL. CDR3 size: 19 residues. This CDR3 is CASSPHGSDGTSNSGEQYF. DNA of the CDR3: TGCGCCAGCAGCCCCCACGGCTCGGACGGGACTAGCAACAGCGGCGAGCAGTACTTC.

The V call is TRBV4-2, the J call TRBJ1-2; D uncertain. V shed 0 bases and J shed 7 bases, with 18 bases lying between them. CDR3 length: 16 residues. Germline V gene lookup returns CDR1 LGHNA and CDR2 YNFKEQ. This CDR3 is CASSQDLGTLASGYTF. The CDR3 DNA reads TGTGCCAGCAGCCAAGATCTAGGTACCCTAGCCTCTGGCTACACCTTC.

The chain carries TRBV11-2 and TRBJ1-5; tentative D call: TRBD1 (5 bases). V lost 3 bases and J 9 bases, leaving 9 bases between the germline ends. Looked up from germline, CDR1 is SGHAT and CDR2 is FQNNGV. CDR3 length: 12 amino acids. The CDR3 DNA sequence: TGTGCCAGCAGCTTCGGTGGGGCGCCCCAGCATTTT. The encoded protein is CASSFGGAPQHF.

The rearrangement joins TRBV18 to TRBJ2-3; 8 bases map to TRBD2. The CDR3 is made up of 17 amino acids. V was pared by 0 bases and J by 3 bases, with 8 bases of the junction left unmatched. The germline V gene has CDR1 KGHSH and CDR2 LQKENI. Here the CDR3 reads CASSPPESSGGTDTQYF. DNA for the CDR3: TGTGCCAGCTCACCACCGGAGTCGAGCGGGGGTACAGATACGCAGTATTTT.

This clone appeared a single time. The J gene is TRBJ2-3, the V gene TRBV7-3; D gene uncertain. CDR1 is SGHTA, CDR2 FQGTGA, per germline. CDR3 size: 12 residues. V was pared by 5 bases and J by 2 bases, with 5 bases between. CDR3 in DNA: TGTGCCAGCAGCCCCAACACAGATACGCAGTATTTT. As protein: CASSPNTDTQYF.

V gene TRBV25-1 combines with J gene TRBJ1-1, with D perhaps matching TRBD1 (6 bases). The CDR3 has 15 amino acids. The V end lost 7 bases, the J end lost 5 bases, and 20 bases lay between the germline ends. CDR1 and CDR2 (germline): MGHDK, SYGVNS. Written as DNA, the CDR3 is TGTGCCAGCATCACCAGAGGGGGTAAGAGGACTGAAGCTTTCTTT. Encoded protein: CASITRGGKRTEAFF.

The rearrangement joins TRBV4-3 to TRBJ2-1; TRBD2 aligns across 9 bases. CDR1 and CDR2 from the germline V gene are LGHNA and YSLEER. There are 18 residues in the CDR3. V lost 0 bases and J lost 2; bases outside the gene matches: 8. The DNA of the CDR3 is TGCGCCAGCAGCCAAGATTTGCCTAGCGGGGAAACCTACAATGAGCAGTTCTTC. Translating gives CASSQDLPSGETYNEQFF.

The chain is built from TRBV7-9 and TRBJ2-7; unclear D gene. The germline V gene encodes CDR1 SEHNR and CDR2 FQNEAQ (reference sequence). V dropped 3 bases and J dropped 7 bases, with 7 bases sitting between them. The CDR3 totals 11 residues. For the CDR3, the DNA is TGTGCCAGCAGCTTCTTAGAAGAGCAGTACTTC. Its protein product is CASSFLEEQYF.

V gene TRBV19 combines with J gene TRBJ1-5, with 12 bases identical to TRBD1. The CDR3 runs to 19 residues. Germline V gene data show CDR1 as LNHDA and CDR2 as SQIVND (reference sequence). J was trimmed by 0 bases and V by 2 bases; bases with no gene match: 8. CDR3 sequence: CASSIRDRGHPNSNQPQHF. The CDR3 coding sequence is TGTGCCAGTAGTATACGGGACAGGGGGCACCCCAATAGCAATCAGCCCCAGCATTTT.

The chain is built from TRBV10-3 and TRBJ1-2; the D is unclear. Germline-derived CDR1 and CDR2 are ENHRY and SYGVKD. V lost 10 bases and J 4 bases, leaving 13 bases between the germline ends. The CDR3 has 12 amino acids. The CDR3 here is CATTPGGYGYTF. CDR3 coding DNA: TGTGCCACCACACCGGGAGGCTATGGCTACACCTTC.

Only a few counts were recorded for this clone. Relative to the germline gene, one junction end is altered; a read error may explain this. The V gene is TRBV28, the J gene TRBJ1-1; weak D call: TRBD1 (5 bases). Germline V CDR1 and CDR2: MDHEN, SYDVKM. This CDR3 is built from 16 residues. The CDR3 is CASSPLGRALNPEAFF. CDR3 DNA sequence: TGTGCCAGCAGCCCCTTAGGCAGGGCCCTGAACCCTGAAGCTTTCTTT.

The chain joins TRBV5-6 to TRBJ1-2; D remains ambiguous. Germline lookup yields CDR1 SGHDT and CDR2 YYEEEE. This CDR3 region has 11 residues. V gave up 2 bases and J gave up 8 bases, with 7 bases separating them. CDR3 loop: CASSLTQGYTF. For the CDR3, the DNA is TGTGCCAGCAGCTTAACCCAGGGCTACACCTTC.

The chain recombines TRBV7-2 with TRBJ1-2; maybe TRBD1 (6 bases). The CDR3 has 15 amino acids. Germline loops: CDR1 SGHTA, CDR2 FQGNSA. V lost 5 bases to trimming and J lost 5 bases, with 18 bases between them. Here the CDR3 reads CASSRPDDRRYGYTF. The CDR3 region has the DNA TGTGCCAGCAGCAGACCCGATGACAGGAGGTATGGCTACACCTTC.

V is TRBV13 and J is TRBJ1-3; 8 nucleotides line up with TRBD1. This CDR3 contains 13 residues. CDR1 and CDR2 (germline): PRHDT, FYEKMQ (reference sequence). Trimming took 6 bases from V and 8 from J; bases not matched to a gene: 6. CDR3 in amino acids: CASRPGTGDTIYF. Here the CDR3 DNA reads TGTGCCAGCAGACCGGGGACAGGCGACACCATATATTTT.

This clone came up a few times. The CDR3 loop is CASGSTQLAGVTEGTDTQYF. In DNA form, the CDR3 reads TGTGCTAGTGGTTCGACTCAACTAGCGGGAGTTACGGAGGGCACAGATACGCAGTATTTT. The chain has TRBV12-5 and TRBJ2-3; TRBD2 agrees at 11 bases. CDR3 length equals 20 residues. CDR1 and CDR2 from the germline V gene are LGHNT and FRNRAP. Unmatched junction bases numbered 16, after V lost 4 bases and J lost 1 base.

The chain employs TRBV15 and TRBJ1-3; 7 positions match TRBD1. The germline V gene has CDR1 LNHNV and CDR2 YYDKDF (reference sequence). The CDR3 loop spans 14 amino acids. V was clipped by 5 bases and J by 6 bases; unmatched bases: 7. This CDR3 reads CATSPRQGLNTIYF. DNA for the CDR3: TGTGCCACCAGCCCCCGACAGGGATTAAACACCATATATTTT.

The chain recombines TRBV11-2 with TRBJ1-5, with a weak D call TRBD1 (5 bases). This CDR3 region has 15 residues. The V end lost 5 bases, the J end lost 0 bases, and 11 bases lay between the germline ends. CDR1 SGHAT and CDR2 FQNNGV come from the germline V gene. As DNA, the CDR3 is TGTGCCAGCAGCCCAAGGGGCAGTAGCAATCAGCCCCAGCATTTT. Residues: CASSPRGSSNQPQHF.

This sequence joins TRBV5-4 and TRBJ2-5; 8 bases fit TRBD2. The trim removed 4 bases at V and 0 bases at J, leaving 8 bases unmatched. Germline V gives CDR1 SGHNT, CDR2 YYREEE (reference sequence). The CDR3 contains 16 residues. CDR3 sequence (DNA): TGTGCCAGCAGCCCGGGGGGGGACCCCTACCAAGAGACCCAGTACTTC. It yields the protein CASSPGGDPYQETQYF.

This clone was recorded a few times. The V gene is TRBV15, the J gene TRBJ1-5; no reliable D call. V lost 6 bases, J lost 2 bases, and 14 bases lay in between. Germline CDR1 is LNHNV and CDR2 is YYDKDF (reference sequence). CDR3 length: 15 amino acids. The CDR3 sequence is CATRITATGNQPQHF. The DNA of the CDR3 is TGTGCCACCAGAATTACAGCCACGGGCAATCAGCCCCAGCATTTT.

The rearrangement links TRBV5-4 to TRBJ1-4; 8 nucleotides line up with TRBD1. The trim removed 4 bases at V and 7 bases at J, leaving 12 bases unmatched. The CDR3 length is 16 residues. In germline, CDR1 is SGHNT, CDR2 YYREEE (reference sequence). CDR3 amino acids: CASSDNPDREVEKLFF. CDR3 sequence (DNA): TGTGCCAGCAGCGACAACCCGGACAGGGAGGTTGAAAAACTGTTTTTT.

The V and J genes are TRBV2 and TRBJ1-1; 8 bases line up with TRBD1. CDR1 and CDR2 from the germline V gene are SNHLY and FYNNEI. J was trimmed by 4 bases and V by 1 base; bases with no gene match: 8. The CDR3 extends over 16 amino acids. This chain's CDR3 is CASSEVLDRALTEAFF. The DNA of the CDR3 is TGTGCCAGCAGTGAAGTCTTGGACAGGGCGCTCACTGAAGCTTTCTTT.

The genes are TRBV19 and TRBJ1-1; 9 bases align to TRBD1. CDR1 LNHDA and CDR2 SQIVND come from the germline V gene (reference sequence). The length of the CDR3 is 15 residues. V gave up 5 bases and J gave up 5 bases; unmatched junction bases: 9. This chain's CDR3 is CASSAIRDRVTEAFF. As DNA, the CDR3 is TGTGCCAGTAGTGCTATCCGGGACAGGGTTACTGAAGCTTTCTTT.

This clone was seen only once. CDR3 sequence (DNA): TGTGCCAGCAGTGAACCCCCGGACAGGGGGGACACTGAAGCTTTCTTT. It is translated as CASSEPPDRGDTEAFF. The chain employs TRBV6-1 and TRBJ1-1, with TRBD1 matching over 10 bases. Trimming at V came to 2 bases and at J to 3 bases, leaving 6 bases not matched to a gene. The germline gives CDR1 MNHNS, CDR2 SASEGT. The CDR3 covers 16 residues.

The genes are TRBV28 and TRBJ2-7, with no clear D. Per the germline V gene, CDR1 is MDHEN and CDR2 is SYDVKM. V gave up 6 bases and J gave up 3 bases, with 12 bases separating them. This CDR3 contains 13 residues. The CDR3 is CASSSILLYEQYF. The CDR3 bases are TGTGCCAGCAGCTCTATTTTACTCTACGAGCAGTACTTC.

The chain's CDR3 is CASSDNRGFLYEQYF. The CDR3 nucleotides are TGTGCCAGCAGTGATAATCGAGGGTTCCTCTACGAGCAGTACTTC. This chain joins TRBV2 and TRBJ2-7, with D possibly matching TRBD2 (5 bases). Germline loops: CDR1 SNHLY, CDR2 FYNNEI. This CDR3 contains 15 residues. V lost 3 bases and J lost 3, with 15 bases in between.

The V call is TRBV7-2, the J call TRBJ2-5; the D is unclear. CDR3 length: 16 residues. V lost 3 bases to trimming and J lost 5 bases, with 19 bases between them. CDR1 SGHTA and CDR2 FQGNSA come from the germline V gene. Here the CDR3 reads CASSLLSPQVRETQYF. The CDR3 DNA reads TGTGCCAGCAGCTTGCTCAGCCCCCAGGTCCGGGAGACCCAGTACTTC.

This sequence joins TRBV28 and TRBJ1-3; 8 bases are shared with TRBD1. The germline V gene encodes CDR1 MDHEN and CDR2 SYDVKM. Trimming cost V 2 bases and J 4 bases; bases outside gene matches: 7. The CDR3 is 16 amino acids. In DNA form, the CDR3 reads TGTGCCAGCAGTTTAAGGTCCGACAGGGGAGGAAACACCATATATTTT. It codes for CASSLRSDRGGNTIYF.

The chain employs TRBV15 and TRBJ2-1; no definite D call. The V and J ends lost 5 bases and 4 bases respectively, with 12 bases between them. CDR1 is LNHNV and CDR2 is YYDKDF in the germline V gene (reference sequence). The CDR3 has 14 amino acids. CDR3 sequence: CATSGKTWYNEQFF. CDR3 DNA: TGTGCCACCAGCGGTAAGACTTGGTACAATGAGCAGTTCTTC.

The chain joins TRBV28 to TRBJ2-3, with 9 positions matching TRBD2. The CDR3 has 16 amino acids. Trimming removed 2 bases from V and 11 bases from J; junction bases left unmatched: 14. Germline V gene sequence: CDR1 MDHEN, CDR2 SYDVKM. CDR3 amino acids: CASSLEYEREVGKQYF. CDR3 DNA sequence: TGTGCCAGCAGTTTAGAGTATGAGCGGGAGGTCGGGAAGCAGTATTTT.

The chain couples TRBV29-1 to TRBJ2-5; D may be TRBD2 (5 bases). The CDR3 spans 12 residues. V was shortened by 7 bases and J by 5 bases, with 14 bases between the two germline ends. In germline, CDR1 is SQVTM, CDR2 ANQGSEA. The CDR3 sequence: CSALLRGETQYF. CDR3 DNA sequence: TGCAGCGCCTTACTACGCGGGGAGACCCAGTACTTC.